This TCR beta chain was profiled in a study of blood T cell repertoires in COVID-19. Across the study: From the United States, Italy and Spain came samples of acute and convalescent COVID-19. The analysed material was cDNA or gDNA that came from T cells, B-cell-depleted T cells, or PBMCs.

This clone has only a few counts. Libraries were prepared by immunoSEQ multiplex PCR; TCRdb keeps only in-frame clonotypes and omits some of them. The table includes tens of thousands of clones, 81% detected once. V was cut by 4 bases and J by 12 bases, with 13 bases left in between. Germline V lookup: CDR1 MNHNY, CDR2 SVGAGI (reference sequence). CDR3 length equals 12 residues. The clonotype originates from an elderly man with active or convalescent COVID-19. The sequencing sample was made of peripheral blood. The chain employs TRBV6-6 and TRBJ1-5; maybe TRBD1 (6 bases). The CDR3 coding sequence is TGTGCCAGCAGTTTCACCGACAGGCACCAGCATTTT. Amino acids: CASSFTDRHQHF.